This T cell receptor beta chain is from a study of blood T cell repertoires in COVID-19. The V segment lost 2 bases and the J segment 7 bases; nucleotides outside the gene matches: 7. The germline V gene has CDR1 SEHNR and CDR2 FQNEAQ (reference sequence). This CDR3 spans 14 amino acids. Authors' processing steps: Reference gene primers were amplified, and this amplification served to estimate nucleated cell counts. The assay was immunoSEQ multiplex PCR, and TCRdb's table has in-frame clones only and misses some. The V and J calls and clone size were taken over from that table, and D and trimming were inferred from the DNA. This sample has some 360,000 clones, with 70% to 90% found just once. Seattle cases were enrolled at active infection and followed longitudinally.

This receptor was taken from a woman aged 55-70 years with COVID-19, enrolled during active disease. The V and J genes are TRBV7-9 and TRBJ1-1, with 7 positions matching TRBD1. The sample consisted of peripheral blood. This CDR3 is CASSLPTGDREAFF. The CDR3 DNA is TGTGCCAGCAGCTTACCTACAGGGGATCGTGAAGCTTTCTTT.